This entry lists 30 T cell receptor beta chains sequenced from one sample in a study of blood T cell repertoires in COVID-19. Here immunoSEQ multiplex PCR was the method, and the copy in TCRdb shows in-frame clones only, minus some. The sample records roughly 73,000 clones, approximately 90% being singletons. The specimen sequenced was peripheral blood. All receptors derive from a human donor in a cohort sampled during active COVID-19.

V gene TRBV30 combines with J gene TRBJ1-2, with 9 bases that match TRBD1. The V gene end was trimmed by 7 bases and the J gene end by 0 bases; junction bases not matched to a gene: 9. CDR1 GTSNPN and CDR2 SVGIG come from the germline V gene (reference sequence). The CDR3 runs 15 residues. CDR3 DNA: TGTGCCTTGTACCGGGACAGGGCAACTAACTATGGCTACACCTTC. Translated: CALYRDRATNYGYTF.

The chain carries TRBV7-8 and TRBJ2-3; weak D call: TRBD1 (5 bases). Germline V lookup: CDR1 SGHVS, CDR2 FQNEAQ. The CDR3 is 15 amino acids. Trimming removed 0 bases from V and 4 bases from J, with 11 bases in between. CDR3 loop: CASSLAPGWADTQYF. The CDR3 DNA is TGTGCCAGCAGCTTAGCTCCAGGGTGGGCAGATACGCAGTATTTT.

CDR3 protein: CASSLESVLYGYTF. Here the CDR3 DNA reads TGCGCCAGCAGCTTGGAATCCGTACTCTATGGCTACACCTTC. The V call is TRBV5-1, the J call TRBJ1-2; no firm D call. The CDR3 is 14 residues long. CDR1 SGHRS and CDR2 YFSETQ come from the germline V gene. V was shortened by 0 bases and J by 4 bases, with 10 bases between the two germline ends.

The genes are TRBV7-9 and TRBJ1-1, with 7 positions matching TRBD1. The CDR3 is 14 residues long. Germline values: CDR1 SEHNR, CDR2 FQNEAQ (reference sequence). After removal of 5 bases from V and 5 bases from J, the junction contained 8 bases not matched to a gene. The CDR3 region has the DNA TGTGCCAGCAGCCCCCAGGGGGGAGAGACTGAAGCTTTCTTT. It is translated as CASSPQGGETEAFF.

V and J are TRBV9 and TRBJ2-1; D is ambiguous. The V and J ends lost 3 bases and 10 bases respectively, with 14 bases between them. Germline V CDR1 and CDR2: SGDLS, YYNGEE. CDR3 length equals 13 residues. The CDR3 DNA reads as TGTGCCAGCAGCGGAGGATCTGGCGGAGAGCAGTTCTTC. Encoded protein: CASSGGSGGEQFF.

The chain couples TRBV30 to TRBJ2-1; 9 bases fit TRBD2. CDR1 and CDR2 (germline): GTSNPN, SVGIG (reference sequence). Trimming cost V 3 bases and J 4 bases; bases outside gene matches: 7. CDR3 length: 15 residues. The CDR3 spells CAWRPTSGYYNEQFF. The CDR3 DNA sequence: TGTGCCTGGAGACCTACTAGCGGGTATTACAATGAGCAGTTCTTC.

CDR3 residues: CASSQGLAGGEQYF. The CDR3, as DNA: TGTGCCAGCAGCCAAGGACTAGCGGGAGGGGAGCAGTACTTC. This chain joins TRBV3-1 (or the pseudogene TRBV3-2) and TRBJ2-7, with 14 bases fitting TRBD2. Germline V gene lookup returns CDR1 LGHDT and CDR2 YNNKEL (reference sequence). The junction had 0 bases not matched to a gene; V was cut back by 1 base and J by 7 bases. There are 14 residues in the CDR3.

The chain is built from TRBV19 and TRBJ2-7; 8 bases are a match to TRBD2. Germline-derived CDR1 and CDR2 are LNHDA and SQIVND (reference sequence). J lost 3 bases, V lost 3 bases, and 7 bases had no gene match. The CDR3 covers 15 residues. The CDR3 DNA is TGTGCCAGTAGTATCGTGAGCGGGAGAGGCTACGAGCAGTACGTC. This encodes CASSIVSGRGYEQYV.

This clone was counted a single time. The chain recombines TRBV7-3 with TRBJ2-3; no firm D call. The CDR3 has 14 amino acids. The V gene's germline CDR1 is SGHTA and CDR2 FQGTGA. Trimming shortened V by 5 bases and J by 2 bases, and 11 bases separated the two germline ends. The CDR3 loop is CASSPNFFTDTQYF. DNA for the CDR3: TGTGCCAGCAGCCCCAATTTTTTCACAGATACGCAGTATTTT.

This chain uses TRBV9 with TRBJ1-1; maybe TRBD1 (5 bases). CDR3 length: 15 amino acids. Germline V gives CDR1 SGDLS, CDR2 YYNGEE. V was shortened by 2 bases and J by 1 base, with 12 bases between the two germline ends. The DNA for the CDR3 is TGTGCCAGCAGCGTTCAAGCAGGGAAGAACACTGAAGCTTTCTTT. It translates to CASSVQAGKNTEAFF.

The chain is built from TRBV24-1 and TRBJ2-5, with D possibly being TRBD1 (6 bases). CDR1 and CDR2 from the germline V gene are KGHDR and SFDVKD. The CDR3 is made up of 16 amino acids. V lost 6 bases, J lost 2 bases, and 18 bases lay in between. Here the CDR3 DNA reads TGTGCCACCAGTACAGGTGGCAGGGGAACTCAAGAGACCCAGTACTTC. It yields the protein CATSTGGRGTQETQYF.

V gene TRBV11-2 combines with J gene TRBJ2-7; TRBD2 matches 9 bases. This CDR3 has 14 residues. Germline assignment: CDR1 SGHAT and CDR2 FQNNGV. V was clipped by 3 bases and J by 8 bases; unmatched bases: 8. CDR3 in amino acids: CASSLAGLASKQYV. As DNA, the CDR3 is TGTGCCAGCAGCTTGGCGGGACTAGCTTCCAAGCAGTACGTC.

The chain uses TRBV3-1 (or the pseudogene TRBV3-2) and TRBJ2-2; 12 bases are a match to TRBD2. The CDR3 is made up of 16 amino acids. CDR1 and CDR2 (germline): LGHDT, YNNKEL (reference sequence). V lost 6 bases and J lost 4; bases outside the gene matches: 6. CDR3 loop: CASRGLAGGVTGELFF. As DNA, the CDR3 is TGTGCCAGCAGGGGGCTAGCGGGAGGGGTCACCGGGGAGCTGTTTTTT.

The chain carries TRBV5-1 and TRBJ2-3; 10 bases align to TRBD2. The trim removed 1 base at V and 0 bases at J, leaving 8 bases unmatched. Per the germline V gene, CDR1 is SGHRS and CDR2 is YFSETQ. The CDR3 is made up of 18 amino acids. CDR3: CASSLKIAGGPSTDTQYF. The CDR3 DNA sequence: TGCGCCAGCAGCTTGAAAATAGCGGGAGGACCCAGCACAGATACGCAGTATTTT.

This clone was seen a few times. The V gene is TRBV5-1, the J gene TRBJ1-5, with 7 nucleotides matching TRBD1. The CDR3 sequence is 15 residues long. V was clipped by 0 bases and J by 3 bases; unmatched bases: 3. The germline V gene encodes CDR1 SGHRS and CDR2 YFSETQ. DNA for the CDR3: TGCGCCAGCAGCTTGGGGGGACAGTACAATCAGCCCCAGCATTTT. Protein: CASSLGGQYNQPQHF.

The chain recombines TRBV25-1 with TRBJ1-2; 9 nucleotides line up with TRBD1. The CDR3 length is 13 residues. The germline gives CDR1 MGHDK, CDR2 SYGVNS. V lost 8 bases, J lost 7 bases, and 8 bases stayed unmatched. The CDR3 sequence is CASRQGDVGGYTF. As DNA, the CDR3 is TGTGCCAGCCGACAGGGGGATGTGGGTGGCTACACCTTC.

This clone appeared once. This chain uses TRBV18 with TRBJ2-1, with 10 bases matching TRBD2. Trimming at V came to 2 bases and at J to 5 bases, leaving 3 bases not matched to a gene. This CDR3 has 15 residues. The V gene's germline CDR1 is KGHSH and CDR2 LQKENI. The CDR3 DNA reads TGTGCCAGCTCACCAGGAGCGGGAGGGGACAATGAGCAGTTCTTC. Translated, it gives CASSPGAGGDNEQFF.

This clone has only one observation. The rearrangement links TRBV19 to TRBJ2-7; possible D gene TRBD2, 6 bases. Germline CDR1 LNHDA, CDR2 SQIVND (reference sequence). This CDR3 has 13 amino acids. V lost 6 bases to trimming and J lost 7 bases, with 16 bases between them. This chain's CDR3 is CASSPGLWREQYV. Written as DNA, the CDR3 is TGTGCCAGTAGCCCCGGACTATGGAGAGAGCAGTACGTC.

The chain is built from TRBV4-1 and TRBJ2-2; a possible D gene is TRBD1 (6 bases). The ends were cut back, 0 bases at V and 0 bases at J, with 14 bases in the middle. CDR1 is MGHRA and CDR2 is YSYEKL in the germline V gene. The CDR3 runs 18 residues. DNA for the CDR3: TGCGCCAGCAGCCAAGATAGTGCAGGGGTCACGAACACCGGGGAGCTGTTTTTT. Translation gives CASSQDSAGVTNTGELFF.

The CDR3 coding sequence is TGTGCCAGCAGCTTGCCAGGGACCTACGAGCAGTACGTC. Residues: CASSLPGTYEQYV. The chain recombines TRBV5-4 with TRBJ2-7; TRBD1 might be the D (5 bases). CDR3 length: 13 amino acids. From germline, CDR1 is SGHNT and CDR2 YYREEE (reference sequence). V was clipped by 1 base and J by 2 bases, with 7 bases between them.

The table lists this clone with a few counts. The chain combines TRBV20-1 with TRBJ2-2; tentative D call: TRBD1 (5 bases). The V gene lost 3 bases and the J gene lost 6 bases, with 17 bases spanning the gap. Looked up from germline, CDR1 is DFQATT and CDR2 is SNEGSKA (reference sequence). CDR3 length equals 15 residues. The CDR3 protein is CSASGLKGDAGELFF. As DNA, the CDR3 is TGCAGTGCTAGTGGCTTGAAAGGGGATGCCGGGGAGCTGTTTTTT.

The chain joins TRBV28 to TRBJ2-1, with D possibly called TRBD1 or TRBD2 (6 bases each). The CDR3 totals 12 residues. Per the germline V gene, CDR1 is MDHEN and CDR2 is SYDVKM. The germline V and J ends were trimmed by 10 bases and 9 bases, with 16 bases remaining between them. CDR3 amino acids: CATRTEEGEQFF. The CDR3 DNA reads as TGTGCCACCAGGACAGAGGAGGGTGAGCAGTTCTTC.

The V gene is TRBV10-2, the J gene TRBJ2-1; 7 nucleotides match TRBD2. The trim removed 5 bases at V and 7 bases at J, leaving 11 bases unmatched. Germline V gene lookup returns CDR1 WSHSY and CDR2 SAAADI. CDR3 length: 15 amino acids. The CDR3 DNA follows: TGCGCCAGCAGTTCGACACGGACTAGTCCAAATGAGCAGTTCTTC. Its translation is CASSSTRTSPNEQFF.

This chain joins TRBV6-5 and TRBJ1-2; a possible D gene is TRBD1 (5 bases). The germline V gene encodes CDR1 MNHEY and CDR2 SVGAGI. Trimming removed 5 bases at V and 1 base at J, with 8 bases between. The CDR3 loop spans 13 amino acids. CDR3 residues: CASSKGYNYGYTF. Here the CDR3 DNA reads TGTGCCAGCAGTAAGGGGTATAACTATGGCTACACCTTC.

The chain employs TRBV24-1 and TRBJ2-1, with 9 bases that match TRBD2. Germline V gene data show CDR1 as KGHDR and CDR2 as SFDVKD. Trimming cost V 3 bases and J 13 bases; bases outside gene matches: 15. This CDR3 is 16 amino acids long. The CDR3 DNA sequence: TGTGCCACCAGTGATGTCGATAGCGGGAGCCCCTGGGTCCAGTTCTTC. It translates to CATSDVDSGSPWVQFF.

The CDR3 DNA reads as TGTGCCAGTAGAAGCGACCCTCTCCGGGACAGGGGATTTCGGCAGCCCCAGCATTTT. It is translated as CASRSDPLRDRGFRQPQHF. V and J are TRBV19 and TRBJ1-5; 10 bases align to TRBD1. Per the germline V gene, CDR1 is LNHDA and CDR2 is SQIVND (reference sequence). The CDR3 consists of 19 residues. Trimming at V came to 6 bases and at J to 7 bases, leaving 21 bases not matched to a gene.

This clone showed up just once. The chain recombines TRBV7-9 with TRBJ2-1; D possibly corresponds to TRBD2 (6 bases). The germline V and J ends were trimmed by 4 bases and 1 base, with 8 bases remaining between them. CDR3 size: 14 residues. Germline-derived CDR1 and CDR2 are SEHNR and FQNEAQ (reference sequence). The CDR3 loop is CASSSGVSYNEQFF. CDR3 in DNA: TGTGCCAGCAGCTCGGGGGTTTCCTACAATGAGCAGTTCTTC.

CDR3 nucleotides: TGTGCCAGCAGCCACTCTCAGGGGACGGGGACCCAGTACTTC. Translated: CASSHSQGTGTQYF. The J gene is TRBJ2-5, the V gene TRBV7-2, with a tentative D call TRBD1 (6 bases). Germline V gene lookup returns CDR1 SGHTA and CDR2 FQGNSA. The CDR3 is made up of 14 amino acids. With 5 bases removed from V and 7 bases from J, the gap between germline ends came to 17 bases.

The CDR3 is CASSLSANRGQETQYF. The DNA for the CDR3 is TGTGCCAGCAGTTTATCGGCTAACAGGGGGCAGGAGACCCAGTACTTC. The rearrangement uses TRBV27 and TRBJ2-5; 9 bases fit TRBD1. With 0 bases clipped from V and 5 bases from J, the junction kept 7 bases outside the gene matches. The CDR3 spans 16 residues. Germline V gene lookup returns CDR1 MNHEY and CDR2 SMNVEV (reference sequence).

This clone was recorded a few times. Other DNA sequences in this sample translate to the same CDR3. The rearrangement uses TRBV2 and TRBJ2-7; D perhaps matches TRBD1 (6 bases). Germline-derived CDR1 and CDR2 are SNHLY and FYNNEI. CDR3 length: 11 residues. Trimming pared 8 bases from V and 3 bases from J, leaving 8 bases between. CDR3 sequence: CASGTHYEQYF. CDR3 bases: TGTGCCAGCGGGACACACTACGAGCAGTACTTC. Variable domain in full (rest from reference TRBV2 and TRBJ2-7): EPEVTQTPSHQVTQMGQEVILRCVPISNHLYFYWYRQILGQKVEFLVSFYNNEISEKSEIFDDQFSVERPDGSNFTLKIRSTKLEDSAMYFCASGTHYEQYFGPGTRLTVT.